These 3 T cell receptor beta chains came from one sample sequenced in a study of cytomegalovirus exposure and HLA in healthy donors. This PCR relied on a set of 60 Vbeta primers and 13 Jbeta primers. Assay used: immunoSEQ multiplex PCR; TCRdb lists only in-frame clones, some missing. Among about 130,000 clones, 81% were seen once, and the ten largest hold about 0.63%. Sequenced material: PBMCs. These receptors were taken from a man younger than 35 in good health and CMV-seronegative.

This clone has more than one count but fewer than ten. The chain carries TRBV21-1 and TRBJ2-7; TRBD2 is the table's D call, not checked against the DNA. TRBV21-1 is listed as a pseudogene. This CDR3 spans 14 amino acids. The CDR3 region has the DNA TGTGCCAGCATCCCGAGCCCGCGAGTGTACGAGCAGTACTTC. Translation: CASIPSPRVYEQYF.

The V and J genes are TRBV19 and TRBJ2-7; D is perhaps TRBD2 (5 bases). Germline CDR1 reads LNHDA; CDR2 reads SQIVND (reference sequence). V was clipped by 4 bases and J by 2 bases, with 9 bases between them. This CDR3 has 13 residues. Here the CDR3 DNA reads TGTGCCAGTAGTAGGTCGGGGACCTACGAGCAGTACTTC. It is translated as CASSRSGTYEQYF.

The gene calls are TRBV28 and TRBJ1-4; D gene uncertain. V lost 8 bases and J 0 bases, leaving 10 bases between the germline ends. Germline V gene data show CDR1 as MDHEN and CDR2 as SYDVKM. CDR3 length equals 14 residues. The CDR3 region has the DNA TGTGCCAGCCTCTCCTTCGCAACTAATGAAAAACTGTTTTTT. It yields the protein CASLSFATNEKLFF.